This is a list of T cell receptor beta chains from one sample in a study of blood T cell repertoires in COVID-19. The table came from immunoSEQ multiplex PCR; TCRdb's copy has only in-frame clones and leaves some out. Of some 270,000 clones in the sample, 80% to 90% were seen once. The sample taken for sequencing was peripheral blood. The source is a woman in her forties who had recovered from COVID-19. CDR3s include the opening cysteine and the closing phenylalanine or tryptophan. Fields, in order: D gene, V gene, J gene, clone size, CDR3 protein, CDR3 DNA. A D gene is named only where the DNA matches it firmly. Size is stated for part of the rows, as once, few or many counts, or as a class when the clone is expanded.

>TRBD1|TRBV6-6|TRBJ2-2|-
CASRTSDRAGELFF
TGTGCCAGCAGGACCTCGGACAGGGCCGGGGAGCTGTTTTTT
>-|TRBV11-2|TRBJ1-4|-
CASSLGLNEKLFF
TGTGCCAGCAGCTTAGGGCTTAATGAAAAACTGTTTTTT
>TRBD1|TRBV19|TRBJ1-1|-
CASSRSGGLFTEAFF
TGTGCCAGTAGTCGGTCAGGGGGTCTTTTCACTGAAGCTTTCTTT
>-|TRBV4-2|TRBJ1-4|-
CASSQAGYRNEKLFF
TGTGCCAGCAGCCAAGCGGGGTACAGAAATGAAAAACTGTTTTTT
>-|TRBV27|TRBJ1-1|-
CASSDTVRNPNTEAFF
TGTGCCAGCAGTGACACGGTAAGGAACCCGAACACTGAAGCTTTCTTT
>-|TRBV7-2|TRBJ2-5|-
CASSLVAARKTQYF
TGTGCCAGCAGCTTAGTAGCTGCTCGGAAGACCCAGTACTTC
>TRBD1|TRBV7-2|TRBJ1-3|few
CASSPRGTGDISGNTIYF
TGTGCCAGCAGCCCTAGAGGTACAGGGGACATCTCTGGAAACACCATATATTTT
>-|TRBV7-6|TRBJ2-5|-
CASSLIGETQYF
TGTGCCAGCTCCTTAATCGGAGAGACCCAGTACTTC
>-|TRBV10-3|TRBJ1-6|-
CAISESGVSNSPLHF
TGTGCCATCAGTGAGTCAGGGGTTTCCAATTCACCCCTCCACTTT
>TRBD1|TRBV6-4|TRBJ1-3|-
CASSDSKPPRDSSGNTIYF
TGTGCCAGCAGTGACTCGAAGCCCCCCAGGGACAGCTCTGGAAACACCATATATTTT
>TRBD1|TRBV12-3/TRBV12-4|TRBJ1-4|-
CASSRQGEEKLFF
TGTGCCAGCAGCAGACAGGGCGAAGAAAAACTGTTTTTT
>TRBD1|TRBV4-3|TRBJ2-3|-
CASSQDFDRDPDTQYF
TGCGCCAGCAGCCAAGACTTTGACAGGGATCCAGATACGCAGTATTTT
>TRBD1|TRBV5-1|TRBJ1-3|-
CASSLERGQAQYF
TGCGCCAGCAGCTTGGAGCGAGGACAGGCTCAATATTTT
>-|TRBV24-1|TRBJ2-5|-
CATSEPGKETQYF
TGTGCCACCAGTGAACCAGGGAAAGAGACCCAGTACTTC
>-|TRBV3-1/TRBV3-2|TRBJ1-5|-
CASSQDPTGSNQPQHF
TGTGCCAGCAGCCAAGATCCCACAGGGAGTAATCAGCCCCAGCATTTT
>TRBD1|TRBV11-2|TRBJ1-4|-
CASSTDRGRVKLFF
TGTGCCAGCAGCACGGACAGGGGGCGGGTGAAACTGTTTTTT
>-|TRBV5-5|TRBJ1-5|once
CASSPGAISNQPQHF
TGTGCCAGCAGCCCTGGAGCGATTAGCAATCAGCCCCAGCATTTT
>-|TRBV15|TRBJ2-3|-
CATREVGADTQYF
TGTGCTACAAGAGAGGTCGGCGCAGATACGCAGTATTTT
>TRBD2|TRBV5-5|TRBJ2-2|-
CASSLGREAPTGELFF
TGTGCCAGCAGCTTGGGGCGGGAGGCCCCCACCGGGGAGCTGTTTTTT
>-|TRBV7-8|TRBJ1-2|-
CASSFQGTQGYTF
TGTGCCAGCAGCTTCCAGGGAACGCAAGGCTACACCTTC
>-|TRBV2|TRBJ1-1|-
CASSPTEWSTEAFF
TGTGCCAGCAGCCCGACAGAATGGAGCACTGAAGCTTTCTTT
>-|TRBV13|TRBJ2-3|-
CASSSSGTDTQYF
TGTGCCAGCAGCTCCTCGGGTACAGATACGCAGTATTTT
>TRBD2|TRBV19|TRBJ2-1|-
CASSIQRGLALYNEQFF
TGTGCCAGTAGTATACAGCGGGGACTAGCGTTGTACAATGAGCAGTTCTTC
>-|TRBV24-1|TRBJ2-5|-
CATKGDPQETQYF
TGTGCCACCAAGGGGGATCCCCAAGAGACCCAGTACTTC
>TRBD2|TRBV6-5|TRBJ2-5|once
CASRVAGGQGETQYF
TGTGCCAGCAGGGTAGCGGGGGGGCAGGGAGAGACCCAGTACTTC
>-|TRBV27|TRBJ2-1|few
CASSSALQTNEQFF
TGTGCCAGCAGTTCCGCTTTACAAACCAATGAGCAGTTCTTC
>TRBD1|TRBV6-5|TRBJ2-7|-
CASSYGGQGSYEQYF
TGTGCCAGCAGTTACGGGGGACAGGGATCCTACGAGCAGTACTTC
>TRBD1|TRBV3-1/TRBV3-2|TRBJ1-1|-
CASTQDRADTEAFF
TGTGCCAGCACCCAGGACAGGGCGGACACTGAAGCTTTCTTT
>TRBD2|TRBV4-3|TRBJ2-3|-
CASNAGGLGDTQYF
TGCGCCAGCAATGCGGGAGGACTGGGAGATACGCAGTATTTT
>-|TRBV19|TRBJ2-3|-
CASRKEGTQYF
TGTGCCAGTAGGAAGGAGGGCACGCAGTATTTT
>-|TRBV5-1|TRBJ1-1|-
CASSLAGAGATEAFF
TGCGCCAGCAGCTTGGCCGGGGCAGGGGCCACTGAAGCTTTCTTT
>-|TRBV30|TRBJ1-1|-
CAWSVYRTGTEAFF
TGTGCCTGGAGTGTATACCGAACGGGCACTGAAGCTTTCTTT
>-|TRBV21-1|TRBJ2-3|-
CASSKEGGGSDTQYF
TGTGCCAGCAGCAAAGAAGGGGGGGGTTCAGATACGCAGTATTTT
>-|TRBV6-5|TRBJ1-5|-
CASSYSAGNNQPQHF
TGTGCCAGCAGTTACTCGGCAGGGAACAATCAGCCCCAGCATTTT
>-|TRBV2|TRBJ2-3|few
CATADSASTDTQYF
TGTGCCACCGCCGACTCAGCCTCCACAGATACGCAGTATTTT
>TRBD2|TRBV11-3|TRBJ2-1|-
CASSVLAGGSSYNEQFF
TGTGCCAGCAGCGTCCTTGCGGGGGGTTCCTCCTACAATGAGCAGTTCTTC
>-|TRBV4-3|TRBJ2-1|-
CASSQDIRHYNEQFF
TGCGCCAGCAGCCAAGACATTCGACACTACAATGAGCAGTTCTTC
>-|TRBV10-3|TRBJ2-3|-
CAISDLASTDTQYF
TGTGCCATCAGTGATCTAGCCAGCACAGATACGCAGTATTTT
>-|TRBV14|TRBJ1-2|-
CASSPLGGFRGYTF
TGTGCCAGCAGCCCCCTGGGGGGGTTCCGAGGCTACACCTTC
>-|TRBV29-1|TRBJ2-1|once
CSDRSSYSYNEQFF
TGCAGCGACCGCTCTAGCTACTCCTACAATGAGCAGTTCTTC
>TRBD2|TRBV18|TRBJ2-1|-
CASSPTSGTYNEQFF
TGTGCCAGCTCACCCACTAGCGGGACCTACAATGAGCAGTTCTTC
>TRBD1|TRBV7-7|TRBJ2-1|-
CASSQQGYSEQFF
TGTGCCAGCAGCCAACAGGGGTATAGCGAGCAGTTCTTC
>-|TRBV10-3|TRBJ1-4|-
CATSGQRGEKLFF
TGTGCCACAAGTGGGCAGCGGGGGGAAAAACTGTTTTTT
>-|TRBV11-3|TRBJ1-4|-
CASSRGRTDEKLFF
TGTGCCAGCAGCCGAGGACGGACAGATGAAAAACTGTTTTTT
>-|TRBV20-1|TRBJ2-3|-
CSASLGGPYTDTQYF
TGCAGTGCTAGTCTGGGGGGGCCGTACACAGATACGCAGTATTTT
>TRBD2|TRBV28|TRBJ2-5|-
CASRGGGSQETQYF
TGTGCCAGCCGCGGCGGGGGATCCCAGGAGACCCAGTACTTC
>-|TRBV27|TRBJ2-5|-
CASSLSPLLQETQYF
TGTGCCAGCAGTTTATCCCCTCTCCTACAGGAGACCCAGTACTTC
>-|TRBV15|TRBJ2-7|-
CATSSPQGRSYEQYF
TGTGCCACCAGCTCCCCCCAGGGGCGTTCCTACGAGCAGTACTTC
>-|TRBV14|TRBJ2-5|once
CASSQGRQTQYF
TGTGCCAGCAGCCAAGGGAGACAGACCCAGTACTTC
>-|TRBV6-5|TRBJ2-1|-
CASKGGNNEQFF
TGTGCCAGCAAAGGAGGGAACAATGAGCAGTTCTTC
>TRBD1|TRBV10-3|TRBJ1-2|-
CAISAPGQGPETPWYGYTF
TGTGCCATCAGTGCGCCGGGACAGGGACCCGAGACGCCTTGGTATGGCTACACCTTC
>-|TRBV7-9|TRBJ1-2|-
CAGAGPLREGYTF
TGTGCCGGTGCGGGCCCCCTCCGGGAAGGCTACACCTTC
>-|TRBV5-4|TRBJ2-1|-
CASSLARLDYRNEQFF
TGTGCCAGCAGCTTGGCACGCTTGGACTACCGCAATGAGCAGTTCTTC
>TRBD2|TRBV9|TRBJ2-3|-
CASSLAGGTDTQYF
TGTGCCAGCAGCCTAGCGGGGGGCACAGATACGCAGTATTTT
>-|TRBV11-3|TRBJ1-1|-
CASSPGGTEAFF
TGTGCCAGCAGCCCCGGGGGCACTGAAGCTTTCTTT